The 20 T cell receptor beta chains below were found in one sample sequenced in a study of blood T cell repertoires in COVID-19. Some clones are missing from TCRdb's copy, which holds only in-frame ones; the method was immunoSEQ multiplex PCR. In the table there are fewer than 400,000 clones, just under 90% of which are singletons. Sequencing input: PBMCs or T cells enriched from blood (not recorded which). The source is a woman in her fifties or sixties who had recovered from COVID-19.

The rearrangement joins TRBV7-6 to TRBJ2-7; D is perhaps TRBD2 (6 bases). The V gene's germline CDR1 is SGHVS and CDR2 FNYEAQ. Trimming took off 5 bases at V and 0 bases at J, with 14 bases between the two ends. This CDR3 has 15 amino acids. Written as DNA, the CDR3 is TGTGCCAGCAGCCCATCGGGACTGATCTCCTACGAGCAGTACTTC. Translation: CASSPSGLISYEQYF.

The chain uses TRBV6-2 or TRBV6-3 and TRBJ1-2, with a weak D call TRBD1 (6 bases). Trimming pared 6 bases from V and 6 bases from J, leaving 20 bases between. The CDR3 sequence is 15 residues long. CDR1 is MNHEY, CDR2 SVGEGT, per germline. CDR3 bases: TGTGCCAGCAGCGTACACGACAGGCCGTGGGATGGCTACACCTTC. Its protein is CASSVHDRPWDGYTF.

For the CDR3, the DNA is TGTGCCAGCAGAAGACAGGGGGTCACAGATACGCAGTATTTT. This sequence encodes CASRRQGVTDTQYF. The chain uses TRBV28 and TRBJ2-3; 9 positions agree with TRBD1. Germline trimming cut 6 bases from V and 2 bases from J; bases unmatched to any gene: 3. Germline loops: CDR1 MDHEN, CDR2 SYDVKM. CDR3 length equals 14 residues.

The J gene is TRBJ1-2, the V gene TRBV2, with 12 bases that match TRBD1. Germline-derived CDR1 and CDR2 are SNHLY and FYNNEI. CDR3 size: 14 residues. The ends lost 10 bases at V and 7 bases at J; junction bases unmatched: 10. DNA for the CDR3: TGTGCCATCCCCCTGGGACAGGGGGCGAGTGGCTACACCTTC. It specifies CAIPLGQGASGYTF.

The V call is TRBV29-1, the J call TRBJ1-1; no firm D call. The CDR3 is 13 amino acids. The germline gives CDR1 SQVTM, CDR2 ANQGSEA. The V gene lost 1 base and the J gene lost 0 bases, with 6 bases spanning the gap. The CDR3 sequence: CSVEGGVNTEAFF. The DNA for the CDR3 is TGCAGCGTTGAAGGGGGAGTGAACACTGAAGCTTTCTTT.

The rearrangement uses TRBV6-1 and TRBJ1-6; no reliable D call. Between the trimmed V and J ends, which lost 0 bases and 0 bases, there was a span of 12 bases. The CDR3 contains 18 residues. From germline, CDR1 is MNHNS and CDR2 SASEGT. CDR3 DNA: TGTGCCAGCAGTGAAGCGCGGTTGGGGAGCTCCTATAATTCACCCCTCCACTTT. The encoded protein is CASSEARLGSSYNSPLHF.

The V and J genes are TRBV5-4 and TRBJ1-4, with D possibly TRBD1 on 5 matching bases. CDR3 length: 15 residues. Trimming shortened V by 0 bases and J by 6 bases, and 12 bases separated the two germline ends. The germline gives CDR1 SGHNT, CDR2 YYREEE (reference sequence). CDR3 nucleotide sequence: TGTGCCAGCAGCTTGGCCCCGCAGGGTGATGAAAAACTGTTTTTT. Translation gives CASSLAPQGDEKLFF.

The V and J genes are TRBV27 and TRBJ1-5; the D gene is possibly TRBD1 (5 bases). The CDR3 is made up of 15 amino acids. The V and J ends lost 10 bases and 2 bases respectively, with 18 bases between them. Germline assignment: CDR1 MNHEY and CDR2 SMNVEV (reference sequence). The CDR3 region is CATPISTQGNQPQHF. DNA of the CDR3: TGTGCCACCCCGATAAGTACACAGGGCAATCAGCCCCAGCATTTT.

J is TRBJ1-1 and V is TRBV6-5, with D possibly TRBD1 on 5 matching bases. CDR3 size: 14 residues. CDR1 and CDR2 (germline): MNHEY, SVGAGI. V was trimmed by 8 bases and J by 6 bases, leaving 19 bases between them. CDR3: CASLPGRGFPEAFF. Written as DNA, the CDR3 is TGTGCCAGCCTCCCGGGGCGGGGCTTTCCTGAAGCTTTCTTT.

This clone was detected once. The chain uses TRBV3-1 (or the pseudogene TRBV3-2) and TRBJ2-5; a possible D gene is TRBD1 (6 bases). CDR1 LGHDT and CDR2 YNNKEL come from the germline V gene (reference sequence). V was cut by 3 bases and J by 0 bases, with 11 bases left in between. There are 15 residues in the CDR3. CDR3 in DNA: TGTGCCAGCAGCCACCCCGACAGGTACCAAGAGACCCAGTACTTC. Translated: CASSHPDRYQETQYF.

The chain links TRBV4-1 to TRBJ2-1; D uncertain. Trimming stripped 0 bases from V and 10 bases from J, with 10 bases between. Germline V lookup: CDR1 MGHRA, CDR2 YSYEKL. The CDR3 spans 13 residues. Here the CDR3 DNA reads TGCGCCAGCAGCCAAGAACGGTCATGGGAGCAGTTCTTC. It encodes CASSQERSWEQFF.

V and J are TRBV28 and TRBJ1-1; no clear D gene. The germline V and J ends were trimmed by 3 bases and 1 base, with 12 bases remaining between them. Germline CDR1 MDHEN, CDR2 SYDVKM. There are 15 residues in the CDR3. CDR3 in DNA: TGTGCCAGCAGTTTGGGTCGGAGGAGGAACACTGAAGCTTTCTTT. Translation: CASSLGRRRNTEAFF.

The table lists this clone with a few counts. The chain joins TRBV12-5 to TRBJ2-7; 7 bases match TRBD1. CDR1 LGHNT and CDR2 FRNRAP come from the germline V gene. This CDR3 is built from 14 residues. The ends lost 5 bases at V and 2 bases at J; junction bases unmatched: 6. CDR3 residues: CASGRETGPYEQYF. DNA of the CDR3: TGTGCTAGTGGTAGAGAGACAGGGCCCTACGAGCAGTACTTC.

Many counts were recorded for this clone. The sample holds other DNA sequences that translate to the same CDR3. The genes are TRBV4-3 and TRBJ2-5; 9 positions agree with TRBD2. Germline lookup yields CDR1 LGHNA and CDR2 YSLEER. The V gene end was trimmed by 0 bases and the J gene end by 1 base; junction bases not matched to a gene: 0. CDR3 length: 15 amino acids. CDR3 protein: CASSQERGGQETQYF. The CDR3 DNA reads TGCGCCAGCAGCCAAGAGCGGGGGGGCCAAGAGACCCAGTACTTC.

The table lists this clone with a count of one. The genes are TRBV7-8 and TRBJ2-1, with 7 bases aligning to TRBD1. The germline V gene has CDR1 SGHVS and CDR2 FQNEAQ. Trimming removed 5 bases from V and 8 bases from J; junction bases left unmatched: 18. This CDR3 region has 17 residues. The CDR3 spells CASSTGWDRSISDEQFF. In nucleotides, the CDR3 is TGTGCCAGCAGCACAGGTTGGGACAGATCGATTTCCGATGAGCAGTTCTTC.

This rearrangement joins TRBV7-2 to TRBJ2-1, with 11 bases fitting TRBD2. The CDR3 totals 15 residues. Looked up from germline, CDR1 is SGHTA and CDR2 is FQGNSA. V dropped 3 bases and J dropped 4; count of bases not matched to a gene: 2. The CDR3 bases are TGTGCCAGCAGCTTTAGCGGGGGGGTGTACAATGAGCAGTTCTTC. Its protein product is CASSFSGGVYNEQFF.

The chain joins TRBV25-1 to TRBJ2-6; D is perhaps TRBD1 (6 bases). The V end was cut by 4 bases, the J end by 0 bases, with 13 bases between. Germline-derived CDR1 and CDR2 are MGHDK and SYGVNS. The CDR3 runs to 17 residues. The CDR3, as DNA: TGTGCCAGCAGTGCGACAGGACCTGTCTCTGGGGCCAACGTCCTGACTTTC. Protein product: CASSATGPVSGANVLTF.

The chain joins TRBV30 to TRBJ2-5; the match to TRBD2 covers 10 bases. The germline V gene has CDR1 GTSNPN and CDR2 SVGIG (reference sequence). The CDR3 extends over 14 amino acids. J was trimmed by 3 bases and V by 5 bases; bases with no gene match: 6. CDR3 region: CAWGAGGLEETQYF. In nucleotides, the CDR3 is TGTGCCTGGGGAGCGGGGGGGCTGGAAGAGACCCAGTACTTC.

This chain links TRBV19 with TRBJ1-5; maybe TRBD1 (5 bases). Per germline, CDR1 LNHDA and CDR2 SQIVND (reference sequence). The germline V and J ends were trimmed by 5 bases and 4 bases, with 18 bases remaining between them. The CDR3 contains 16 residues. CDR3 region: CASSSTGGSGNQPQHF. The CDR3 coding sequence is TGTGCCAGTAGTTCCACGGGGGGGAGCGGGAATCAGCCCCAGCATTTT.

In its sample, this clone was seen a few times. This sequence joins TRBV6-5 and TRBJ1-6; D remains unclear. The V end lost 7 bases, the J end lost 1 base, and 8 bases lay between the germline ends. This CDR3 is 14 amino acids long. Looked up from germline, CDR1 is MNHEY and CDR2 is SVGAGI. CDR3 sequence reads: CASKPESYNSPLHF. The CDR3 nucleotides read TGTGCCAGCAAACCGGAGTCCTATAATTCACCCCTCCACTTT.